This TCR beta chain was observed in a study of shared clonotypes between healthy human individuals. Assay: immunoSEQ multiplex PCR; the TCRdb copy retains only in-frame clones and omits some. The sample shows 500,000 or so clones, about 96% of them seen only once. Germline CDR1 SNHLY, CDR2 FYNNEI. The CDR3 spans 14 residues. V was trimmed by 6 bases and J by 3 bases, leaving 11 bases between them. The sequenced sample consisted of naive CD4+ T cells sorted from blood. Sample subset: CD45RA+ positively selected. The rearrangement joins TRBV2 to TRBJ1-4; D possibly corresponds to TRBD1 (6 bases). The source of this sequence is a woman aged 25-40 years in good health. The CDR3, as DNA: TGTGCCAGCAGCGAGGGGGAGGCTAATGAAAAACTGTTTTTT. Translating gives CASSEGEANEKLFF.